These 27 T cell receptor beta chains originate from one sample sequenced in a study of radiotherapy plus CTLA-4 blockade in lung cancer. Only in-frame clones appear in the TCRdb table, and some are missing; sequencing was by immunoSEQ multiplex PCR. The profile shows tens of thousands of clones, roughly 78% of them singletons. The sequencing here drew on peripheral blood, taken from a patient treated with radiotherapy plus ipilimumab. The receptors shown here come from a human donor with non-small cell lung cancer who had a complete response to radiotherapy plus ipilimumab.

This clone was detected only once. The chain joins TRBV6-1 to TRBJ1-1; 8 nucleotides agree with TRBD1. The CDR3 contains 15 residues. V trimming: 6 bases; J trimming: 2 bases; junction bases outside the gene matches: 8. Germline V gene lookup returns CDR1 MNHNS and CDR2 SASEGT. CDR3 sequence reads: CASRGTGRPNTEAFF. The CDR3 DNA reads as TGTGCCAGCAGGGGGACAGGACGACCCAACACTGAAGCTTTCTTT.

The chain carries TRBV6-1 and TRBJ1-6; unclear D gene. Trimming removed 2 bases from V and 1 base from J, with 12 bases in between. Germline V gene data show CDR1 as MNHNS and CDR2 as SASEGT. The CDR3 runs 17 residues. CDR3 in amino acids: CASSESPLRSYNSPLHF. As DNA, the CDR3 is TGTGCCAGCAGTGAAAGTCCTCTCCGGTCCTATAATTCACCCCTCCACTTT.

This clone was detected only a few times. The chain has TRBV29-1 and TRBJ2-1, with 10 nucleotides matching TRBD1. Losses at the gene ends were 6 bases for V and 5 bases for J; bases not matched to a gene: 4. The CDR3 is 13 amino acids. Germline CDR1 reads SQVTM; CDR2 reads ANQGSEA. The CDR3 region has the DNA TGCAGCGTCCCGGGACAGGGGAACAATGAGCAGTTCTTC. It specifies CSVPGQGNNEQFF.

DNA of the CDR3: TGTGCCAGCAGTTTATCCACGGCGTCACCCGGGACAGGGAGAGCTTTCTTT. Its protein is CASSLSTASPGTGRAFF. The genes are TRBV27 and TRBJ1-1; 9 nucleotides align to TRBD1. V lost 0 bases and J lost 10; bases outside the gene matches: 15. The CDR3 has 17 amino acids. Germline-derived CDR1 and CDR2 are MNHEY and SMNVEV (reference sequence).

This rearrangement joins TRBV7-8 to TRBJ2-3; no definite D call. The CDR3 runs to 16 residues. With 1 base removed from V and 0 bases from J, the gap between germline ends came to 11 bases. Germline CDR1 SGHVS, CDR2 FQNEAQ. As DNA, the CDR3 is TGTGCCAGCAGCTTAGATCGAGGCGGAAGCACAGATACGCAGTATTTT. It yields the protein CASSLDRGGSTDTQYF.

The genes are TRBV9 and TRBJ1-3; D remains ambiguous. Trimming pared 0 bases from V and 0 bases from J, leaving 13 bases between. The germline gives CDR1 SGDLS, CDR2 YYNGEE. The CDR3 length is 17 residues. CDR3 sequence reads: CASSVDSSDLSGNTIYF. DNA of the CDR3: TGTGCCAGCAGCGTAGATAGTAGCGATCTCTCTGGAAACACCATATATTTT.

In nucleotides, the CDR3 is TGCGCCAGCAGCTTGGCACAAAGGGGTGGCTACACCTTC. Residues: CASSLAQRGGYTF. J is TRBJ1-2 and V is TRBV5-1; maybe TRBD1 (5 bases). Germline V CDR1 and CDR2: SGHRS, YFSETQ. The germline V and J ends were trimmed by 0 bases and 7 bases, with 10 bases remaining between them. The CDR3 extends over 13 amino acids.

This chain joins TRBV7-2 and TRBJ1-1, with D hard to call. V lost 5 bases and J 2 bases, leaving 9 bases between the germline ends. The CDR3 is 13 amino acids. The V gene's germline CDR1 is SGHTA and CDR2 FQGNSA. The CDR3 loop is CASSPQYNTEAFF. The CDR3 nucleotides read TGTGCCAGCAGCCCCCAATATAACACTGAAGCTTTCTTT. The full variable domain, with the rest looked up from reference TRBV7-2 and TRBJ1-1, is GAGVSQSPSNKVTEKGKDVELRCDPISGHTALYWYRQSLGQGLEFLIYFQGNSAPDKSGLPSDRFSAERTGGSVSTLTIQRTQQEDSAVYLCASSPQYNTEAFFGQGTRLTVV.

This chain links TRBV12-5 with TRBJ2-3; D remains ambiguous. CDR1 is LGHNT, CDR2 FRNRAP, per germline. Trimming pared 6 bases from V and 6 bases from J, leaving 10 bases between. CDR3 length: 12 amino acids. This CDR3 reads CASGNLVDTQYF. DNA for the CDR3: TGTGCTAGTGGAAATCTAGTGGATACGCAGTATTTT.

The chain is built from TRBV6-6 and TRBJ1-2, with a possible D match to TRBD1 (5 bases). CDR3 length equals 15 residues. CDR1 is MNHNY, CDR2 SVGAGI, per germline (reference sequence). V was pared by 6 bases and J by 0 bases, with 14 bases between. CDR3 in amino acids: CASRDSAGSNYGYTF. For the CDR3, the DNA is TGTGCCAGCAGAGACAGTGCCGGTTCTAACTATGGCTACACCTTC.

The chain recombines TRBV7-2 with TRBJ1-1, with 10 bases lining up with TRBD1. Trimming cost V 6 bases and J 3 bases; bases outside gene matches: 7. This CDR3 is 15 amino acids long. CDR1 is SGHTA and CDR2 is FQGNSA in the germline V gene. CDR3 DNA: TGTGCCAGCAGTCTAGCGGACAGGGGGTACACTGAAGCTTTCTTT. Translating it yields CASSLADRGYTEAFF.

This clone was observed a handful of times. V and J are TRBV10-3 and TRBJ2-7, with D possibly being TRBD1 (8 bases). V dropped 8 bases and J dropped 7 bases, with 12 bases sitting between them. CDR3 length equals 11 residues. Germline CDR1 is ENHRY and CDR2 is SYGVKD. CDR3 in DNA: TGTGCCATCGGACAGGGAGGGGAGCAGTACTTC. Protein: CAIGQGGEQYF.

To note about this clone: An end of the junction differs from the germline gene, which may be a read error. The chain uses TRBV4-3 and TRBJ1-2, with D possibly being TRBD1 (5 bases). There are 15 residues in the CDR3. CDR1 and CDR2 from the germline V gene are LGHNA and YSLEER. CDR3 amino acids: CVSSQERDLRYGYTF. CDR3 nucleotide sequence: TGCGTCAGCAGCCAAGAGAGGGACCTACGCTATGGCTACACCTTC.

This chain joins TRBV9 and TRBJ2-6, with 8 bases lining up with TRBD2. Trimming took 4 bases from V and 0 from J; bases not matched to a gene: 9. Germline assignment: CDR1 SGDLS and CDR2 YYNGEE. This CDR3 is 18 amino acids long. The CDR3 nucleotides read TGTGCCAGCAGCCGTCCGGGAGGGAGGAACTCTGGGGCCAACGTCCTGACTTTC. Its protein is CASSRPGGRNSGANVLTF.

This clone was seen a handful of times. The V call is TRBV5-8, the J call TRBJ1-2; D gene ambiguous. Germline V CDR1 and CDR2: SGHTS, YDEGEE. The CDR3 is 11 residues long. The V end was cut by 3 bases, the J end by 6 bases, with 6 bases between. The chain's CDR3 is CASSSLDGYTF. CDR3 DNA: TGTGCCAGCAGCTCCCTTGATGGCTACACCTTC.

J is TRBJ2-1 and V is TRBV2; 8 bases are a match to TRBD2. Trimming cost V 3 bases and J 4 bases; bases outside gene matches: 2. The CDR3 loop spans 14 amino acids. Germline-derived CDR1 and CDR2 are SNHLY and FYNNEI. CDR3 residues: CASSESSGYNEQFF. CDR3 in DNA: TGTGCCAGCAGTGAGTCTAGCGGGTACAATGAGCAGTTCTTC.

The V gene is TRBV10-3, the J gene TRBJ2-1; D call uncertain. V lost 7 bases to trimming and J lost 3 bases, with 19 bases between them. CDR1 is ENHRY and CDR2 is SYGVKD in the germline V gene. The CDR3 has 16 residues. The CDR3 spells CAITPRADDLYNEQFF. CDR3 in DNA: TGTGCCATCACCCCCCGGGCGGACGACCTCTACAATGAGCAGTTCTTC.

This clone was observed a few times. The J gene is TRBJ2-7, the V gene TRBV10-3, with D perhaps given as TRBD1 or TRBD2 (5 bases each). Trimming took 8 bases from V and 0 from J, leaving 11 bases between them. The germline gives CDR1 ENHRY, CDR2 SYGVKD. CDR3 length: 13 residues. CDR3 protein: CAIGGTSSYEQYF. The CDR3, as DNA: TGTGCCATCGGGGGAACTAGCTCCTACGAGCAGTACTTC.

CDR3 loop: CASNSQGRGDTQYF. As DNA, the CDR3 is TGTGCCAGCAACTCACAGGGAAGGGGAGATACGCAGTATTTT. The genes are TRBV6-6 and TRBJ2-3; tentative D call: TRBD1 (6 bases). CDR1 MNHNY and CDR2 SVGAGI come from the germline V gene (reference sequence). The CDR3 has 14 residues. V lost 7 bases, J lost 5 bases, and 16 bases lay in between.

The chain recombines TRBV10-1 with TRBJ2-5; TRBD1 is a possible D gene (6 bases). Germline CDR1 WNHNN, CDR2 SYGVQD (reference sequence). The V gene lost 4 bases and the J gene lost 8 bases, with 14 bases spanning the gap. The CDR3 is made up of 13 amino acids. CDR3 in amino acids: CASSAARTETQYF. The CDR3 nucleotides read TGCGCCAGCAGTGCGGCAAGGACAGAAACCCAGTACTTC.

This chain links TRBV6-1 with TRBJ2-7; possible D gene TRBD1, 5 bases. Trimming took off 2 bases at V and 6 bases at J, with 11 bases between the two ends. The CDR3 is 13 amino acids. Germline-derived CDR1 and CDR2 are MNHNS and SASEGT. Here the CDR3 DNA reads TGTGCCAGCAGTGAACAGGGTGGTGTCGAGCAGTACTTC. This sequence encodes CASSEQGGVEQYF.

The chain links TRBV5-5 to TRBJ1-4, with 7 bases aligning to TRBD1. Germline loops: CDR1 SGHKS, CDR2 YYEKEE (reference sequence). The CDR3 is made up of 14 amino acids. V was pared by 3 bases and J by 8 bases, with 7 bases of the junction left unmatched. CDR3 sequence: CASSYRGSGEKLFF. As DNA, the CDR3 is TGTGCCAGCAGCTACAGGGGCTCTGGAGAAAAACTGTTTTTT.

This clone was seen a single time. The chain carries TRBV19 and TRBJ1-3; D perhaps matches TRBD1 (6 bases). Germline V lookup: CDR1 LNHDA, CDR2 SQIVND (reference sequence). The V and J ends lost 4 bases and 2 bases respectively, with 15 bases between them. CDR3 length equals 16 residues. The CDR3 coding sequence is TGTGCCAGTAGTAACCAACGAAGGACAGCTGGAAACACCATATATTTT. Translating it yields CASSNQRRTAGNTIYF.

This rearrangement joins TRBV6-4 to TRBJ2-2, with D unresolved. CDR1 is MRHNA and CDR2 is SNTAGT in the germline V gene. V lost 8 bases and J lost 4, with 8 bases in between. This CDR3 has 12 residues. The CDR3 is CASRLGTGELFF. CDR3 DNA: TGTGCCAGCCGCCTTGGCACCGGGGAGCTGTTTTTT.

The V gene is TRBV25-1, the J gene TRBJ1-4; D is perhaps TRBD1 (6 bases). CDR1 MGHDK and CDR2 SYGVNS come from the germline V gene. This CDR3 comprises 13 residues. Trimming removed 4 bases at V and 6 bases at J, with 9 bases between. The CDR3 sequence is CASSAGAYEKLFF. CDR3 sequence (DNA): TGTGCCAGCAGTGCAGGGGCGTATGAAAAACTGTTTTTT. The entire variable domain, with the rest obtained from reference TRBV25-1 and TRBJ1-4, is as follows: EADIYQTPRYLVIGTGKKITLECSQTMGHDKMYWYQQDPGMELHLIHYSYGVNSTEKGDLSSESTVSRIRTEHFPLTLESARPSHTSQYLCASSAGAYEKLFFGSGTQLSVL.

The chain is built from TRBV18 and TRBJ2-5; TRBD2 aligns across 9 bases. The germline V gene encodes CDR1 KGHSH and CDR2 LQKENI. The V segment lost 4 bases and the J segment 1 base; nucleotides outside the gene matches: 7. The CDR3 is 16 amino acids. The CDR3 here is CASSRPAGGFQETQYF. The CDR3 bases are TGTGCCAGCTCACGTCCAGCGGGAGGCTTCCAAGAGACCCAGTACTTC.

The CDR3 DNA sequence: TGTGCCAGCAGCTTAGTGGACAGGGTGGAGGGCGAGCAGTACGTC. Translating it yields CASSLVDRVEGEQYV. This chain links TRBV13 with TRBJ2-7, with 8 bases that match TRBD1. Trimming removed 1 base from V and 6 bases from J; junction bases left unmatched: 8. CDR3 length: 15 residues. CDR1 and CDR2 (germline): PRHDT, FYEKMQ (reference sequence).